This T cell receptor beta chain comes out of a study of human T cells and chemical hapten exposure. CDR3 length equals 15 residues. Germline lookup yields CDR1 SGDLS and CDR2 YYNGEE. The germline V and J ends were trimmed by 4 bases and 8 bases, with 19 bases remaining between them. This clonotype appeared many times. TCRdb reprocessed the RACE reads with MiXCR, giving one entry per CDR3 protein. Altogether about 40,000 distinct CDR3 sequences are present, approximately 3.4% being singletons, with the ten largest covering more than 6.5%. Time point given: patch test 2, 6 weeks after DPC sensitization. Treatment of the sample: therapeutic diphenylcyclopropenone sensitization with weekly scalp DPC.

The receptor comes from a man aged 40-49 years with alopecia areata. Some clones in this sample may be carry-over from other donors' samples. The chain joins TRBV9 to TRBJ2-1; D may be TRBD2 (6 bases). The material was whole blood, obtained in connection with sensitization to the hapten diphenylcyclopropenone (DPC). The CDR3 sequence: CASSPTPGLRDEQFF. CDR3 in DNA: TGTGCCAGCAGCCCAACTCCGGGACTCCGGGATGAGCAGTTCTTC.